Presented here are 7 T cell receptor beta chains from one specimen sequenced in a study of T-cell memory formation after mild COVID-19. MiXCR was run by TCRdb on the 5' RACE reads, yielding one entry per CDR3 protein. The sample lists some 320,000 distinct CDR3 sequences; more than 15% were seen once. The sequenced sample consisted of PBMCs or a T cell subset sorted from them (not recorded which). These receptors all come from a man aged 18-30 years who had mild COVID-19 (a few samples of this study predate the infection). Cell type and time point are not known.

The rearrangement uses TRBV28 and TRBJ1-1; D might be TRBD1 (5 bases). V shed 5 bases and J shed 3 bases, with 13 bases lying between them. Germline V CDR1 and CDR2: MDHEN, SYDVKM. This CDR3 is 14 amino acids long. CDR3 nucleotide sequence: TGTGCCAGCAGTGCAGGGTGGAAGGACACTGAAGCTTTCTTT. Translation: CASSAGWKDTEAFF. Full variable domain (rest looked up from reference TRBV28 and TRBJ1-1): DVKVTQSSRYLVKRTGEKVFLECVQDMDHENMFWYRQDPGLGLRLIYFSYDVKMKEKGDIPEGYSVSREKKERFSLILESASTNQTSMYLCASSAGWKDTEAFFGQGTRLTVV.

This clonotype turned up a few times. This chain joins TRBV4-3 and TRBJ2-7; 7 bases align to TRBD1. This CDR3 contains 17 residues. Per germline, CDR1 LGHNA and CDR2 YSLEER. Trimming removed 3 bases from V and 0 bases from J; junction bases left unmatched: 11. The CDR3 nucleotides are TGCGCCAGCAGCCAGTACCCGGGACAGTCCCTCTCCTACGAGCAGTACTTC. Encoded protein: CASSQYPGQSLSYEQYF.

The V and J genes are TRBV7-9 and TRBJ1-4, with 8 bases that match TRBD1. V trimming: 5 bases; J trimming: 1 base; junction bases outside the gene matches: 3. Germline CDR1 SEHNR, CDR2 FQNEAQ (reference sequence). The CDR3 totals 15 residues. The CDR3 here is CASSGTGLTNEKLFF. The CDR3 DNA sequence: TGTGCCAGCAGCGGGACAGGCCTAACTAATGAAAAACTGTTTTTT.

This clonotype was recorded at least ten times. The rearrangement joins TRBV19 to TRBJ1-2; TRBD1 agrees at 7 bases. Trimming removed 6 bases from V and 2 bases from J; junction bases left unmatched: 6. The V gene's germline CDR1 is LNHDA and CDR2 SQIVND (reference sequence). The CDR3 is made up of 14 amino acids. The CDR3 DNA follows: TGTGCCAGTAGAGCCCCGGGACAGAACTATGGCTACACCTTC. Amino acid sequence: CASRAPGQNYGYTF.

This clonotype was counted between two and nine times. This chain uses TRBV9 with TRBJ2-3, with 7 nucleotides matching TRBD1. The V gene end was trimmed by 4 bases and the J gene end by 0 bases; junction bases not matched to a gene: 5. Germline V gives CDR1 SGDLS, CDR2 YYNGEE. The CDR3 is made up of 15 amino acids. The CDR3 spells CASSRGQASTDTQYF. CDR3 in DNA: TGTGCCAGCAGCCGCGGACAGGCTAGCACAGATACGCAGTATTTT.

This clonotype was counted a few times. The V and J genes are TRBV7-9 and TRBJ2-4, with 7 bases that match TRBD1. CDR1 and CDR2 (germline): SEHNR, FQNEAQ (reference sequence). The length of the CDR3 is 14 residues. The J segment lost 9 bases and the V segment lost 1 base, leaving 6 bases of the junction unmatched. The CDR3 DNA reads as TGTGCCAGCAGCTTAGTCCAGGGGGATGCCATTCAGTACTTC. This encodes CASSLVQGDAIQYF. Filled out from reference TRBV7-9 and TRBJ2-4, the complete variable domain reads DTGVSQNPRHKITKRGQNVTFRCDPISEHNRLYWYRQTLGQGPEFLTYFQNEAQLEKSRLLSDRFSAERPKGSFSTLEIQRTEQGDSAMYLCASSLVQGDAIQYFGAGTRLSVL.

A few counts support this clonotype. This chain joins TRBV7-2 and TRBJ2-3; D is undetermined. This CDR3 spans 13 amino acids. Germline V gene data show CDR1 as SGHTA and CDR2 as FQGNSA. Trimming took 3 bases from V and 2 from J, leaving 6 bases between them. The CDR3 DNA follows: TGTGCCAGCAGCTTGTTCAACACAGATACGCAGTATTTT. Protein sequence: CASSLFNTDTQYF.